This T cell receptor beta chain derives from a study of CD8 T cells in ankylosing spondylitis. Overall study findings and caveats: Disease-associated clones were CD8+ and fairly uncommon in peripheral blood. Certain motif variants had earlier appeared in reactive arthritis synovial fluid and blood. It was reported that disease-linked clones were significantly enriched in matched ankylosing spondylitis synovial fluid. A motif in TCR beta, a set of eight highly homologous variants, appeared characteristic of ankylosing spondylitis blood.

On this clonotype: Its antigen is undetermined.

Libraries of TCR beta came from quantitative 5'-RACE with molecular barcodes. TCRdb fed the 5' RACE reads into MiXCR, producing one record per CDR3 protein. The repertoire holds about 540,000 distinct CDR3 sequences, over 9.5% seen once, with 6.5% to 7% in the top ten. V was trimmed by 4 bases and J by 6 bases, leaving 19 bases between them. The V gene's germline CDR1 is SGHVS and CDR2 FQNEAQ. The CDR3 runs to 16 residues. V is TRBV7-8 and J is TRBJ2-1; D possibly corresponds to TRBD1 (6 bases). Sequencing was performed on blood, either unsorted or a sorted T cell fraction (not recorded which). This TCR derives from a male donor with ankylosing spondylitis. Here the CDR3 reads CASSSKGVLEGNEQFF. DNA for the CDR3: TGTGCCAGCAGCTCCAAGGGGGTACTTGAGGGCAATGAGCAGTTCTTC.